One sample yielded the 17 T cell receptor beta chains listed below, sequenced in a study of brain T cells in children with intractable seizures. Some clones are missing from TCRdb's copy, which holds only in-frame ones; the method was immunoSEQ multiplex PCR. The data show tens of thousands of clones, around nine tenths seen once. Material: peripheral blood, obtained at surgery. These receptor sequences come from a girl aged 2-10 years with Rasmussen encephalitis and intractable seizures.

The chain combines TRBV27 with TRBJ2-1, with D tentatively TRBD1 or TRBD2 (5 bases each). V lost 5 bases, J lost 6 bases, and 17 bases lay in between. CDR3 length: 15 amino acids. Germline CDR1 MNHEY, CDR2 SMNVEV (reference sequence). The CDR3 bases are TGTGCCAGCAGTCTCCTTGTTCCCGGGGCCAATGAGCAGTTCTTC. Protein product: CASSLLVPGANEQFF.

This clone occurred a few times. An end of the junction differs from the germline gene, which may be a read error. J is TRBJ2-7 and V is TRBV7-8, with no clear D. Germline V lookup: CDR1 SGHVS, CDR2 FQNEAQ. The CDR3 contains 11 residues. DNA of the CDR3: TGTGCCAGCAGTCTCACCTATGAGCAGTACTTC. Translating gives CASSLTYEQYF.

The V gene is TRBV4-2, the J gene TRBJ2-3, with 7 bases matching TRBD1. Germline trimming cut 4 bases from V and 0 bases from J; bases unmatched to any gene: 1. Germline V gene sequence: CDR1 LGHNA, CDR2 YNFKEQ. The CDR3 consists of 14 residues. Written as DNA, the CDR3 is TGTGCCAGCAGCCGGGACAGTAGCACAGATACGCAGTATTTT. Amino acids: CASSRDSSTDTQYF.

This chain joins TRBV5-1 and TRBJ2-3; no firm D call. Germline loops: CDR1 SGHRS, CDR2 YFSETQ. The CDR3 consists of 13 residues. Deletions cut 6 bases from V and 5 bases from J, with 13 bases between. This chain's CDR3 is CASKELRGDTQYF. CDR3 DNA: TGCGCCAGCAAGGAACTACGAGGAGATACGCAGTATTTT.

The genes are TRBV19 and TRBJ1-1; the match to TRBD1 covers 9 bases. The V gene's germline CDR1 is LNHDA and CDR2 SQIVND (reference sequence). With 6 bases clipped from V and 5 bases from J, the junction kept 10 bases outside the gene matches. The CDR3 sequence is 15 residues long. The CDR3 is CASRRTGGQRTEAFF. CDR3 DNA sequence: TGTGCCAGTAGGAGAACAGGGGGCCAGCGGACTGAAGCTTTCTTT.

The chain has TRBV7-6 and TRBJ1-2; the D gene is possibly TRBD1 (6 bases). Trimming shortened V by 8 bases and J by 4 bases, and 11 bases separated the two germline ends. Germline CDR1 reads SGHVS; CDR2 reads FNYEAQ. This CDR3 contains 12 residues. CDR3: CASGTGSYGYTF. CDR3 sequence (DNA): TGTGCCAGCGGAACAGGGAGCTATGGCTACACCTTC.

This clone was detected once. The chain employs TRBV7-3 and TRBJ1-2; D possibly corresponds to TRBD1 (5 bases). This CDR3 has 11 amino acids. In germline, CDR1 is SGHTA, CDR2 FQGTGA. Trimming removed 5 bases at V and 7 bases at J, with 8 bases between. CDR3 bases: TGTGCCAGCAGCCCGGGGGTTGGCTACACCTTC. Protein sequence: CASSPGVGYTF.

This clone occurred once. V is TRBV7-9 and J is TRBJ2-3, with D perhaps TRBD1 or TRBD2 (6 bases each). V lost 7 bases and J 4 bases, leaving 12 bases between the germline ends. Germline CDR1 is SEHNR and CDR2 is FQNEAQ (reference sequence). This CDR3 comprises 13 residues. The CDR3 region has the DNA TGTGCCAGCACCCCTGGGGGGCCAGATACGCAGTATTTT. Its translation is CASTPGGPDTQYF.

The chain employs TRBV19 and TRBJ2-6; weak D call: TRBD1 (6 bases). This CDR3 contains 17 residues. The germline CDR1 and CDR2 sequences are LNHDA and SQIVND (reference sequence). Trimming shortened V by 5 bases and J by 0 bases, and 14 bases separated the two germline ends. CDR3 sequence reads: CASSFYRVISGANVLTF. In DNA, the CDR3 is TGTGCCAGTAGTTTCTACAGGGTTATCTCTGGGGCCAACGTCCTGACTTTC.

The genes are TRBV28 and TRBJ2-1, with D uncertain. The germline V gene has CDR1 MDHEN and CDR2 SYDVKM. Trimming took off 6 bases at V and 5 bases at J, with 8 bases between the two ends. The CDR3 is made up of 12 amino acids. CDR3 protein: CASSWPHNEQFF. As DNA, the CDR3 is TGTGCCAGCAGCTGGCCCCACAATGAGCAGTTCTTC.

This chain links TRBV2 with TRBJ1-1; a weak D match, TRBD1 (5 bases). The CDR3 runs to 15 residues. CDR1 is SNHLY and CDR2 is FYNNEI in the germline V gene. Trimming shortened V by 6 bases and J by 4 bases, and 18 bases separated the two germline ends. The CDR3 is CASRRAGTQGTEAFF. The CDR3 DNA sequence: TGTGCCAGCAGGCGGGCCGGGACCCAAGGCACTGAAGCTTTCTTT.

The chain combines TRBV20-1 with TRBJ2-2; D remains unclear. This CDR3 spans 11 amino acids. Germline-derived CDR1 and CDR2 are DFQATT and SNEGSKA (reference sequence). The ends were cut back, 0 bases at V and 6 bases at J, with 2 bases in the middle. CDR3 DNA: TGCAGTGCTAGAGAGGCCGGGGAGCTGTTTTTT. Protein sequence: CSAREAGELFF.

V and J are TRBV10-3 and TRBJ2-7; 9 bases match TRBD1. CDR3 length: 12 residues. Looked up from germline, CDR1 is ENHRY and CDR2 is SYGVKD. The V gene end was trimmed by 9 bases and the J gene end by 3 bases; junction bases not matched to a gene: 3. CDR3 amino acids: CAIGDRDYEQYF. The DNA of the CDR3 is TGTGCCATAGGGGACAGGGACTACGAGCAGTACTTC.

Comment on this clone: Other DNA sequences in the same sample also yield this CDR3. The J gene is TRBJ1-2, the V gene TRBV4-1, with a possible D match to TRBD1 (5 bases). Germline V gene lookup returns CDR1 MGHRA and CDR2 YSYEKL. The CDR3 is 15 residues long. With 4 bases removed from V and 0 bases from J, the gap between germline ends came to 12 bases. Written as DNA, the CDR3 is TGCGCCAGCAGCCTCGGGACGGCGACTAACTATGGCTACACCTTC. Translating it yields CASSLGTATNYGYTF.

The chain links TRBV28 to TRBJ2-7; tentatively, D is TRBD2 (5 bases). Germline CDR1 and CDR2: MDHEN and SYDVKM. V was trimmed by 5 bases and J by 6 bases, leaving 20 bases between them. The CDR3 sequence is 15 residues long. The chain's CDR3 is CASSPGSHENSEQYF. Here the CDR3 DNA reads TGTGCCAGCAGTCCGGGGAGTCATGAGAATAGCGAGCAGTACTTC.

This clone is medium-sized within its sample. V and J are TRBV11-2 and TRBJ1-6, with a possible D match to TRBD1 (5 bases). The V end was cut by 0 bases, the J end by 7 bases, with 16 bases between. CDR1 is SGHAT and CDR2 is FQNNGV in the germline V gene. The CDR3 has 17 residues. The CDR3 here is CASSLEGPGRENSPLHF. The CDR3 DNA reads TGTGCCAGCAGCTTAGAAGGGCCAGGGAGGGAAAATTCACCCCTCCACTTT.

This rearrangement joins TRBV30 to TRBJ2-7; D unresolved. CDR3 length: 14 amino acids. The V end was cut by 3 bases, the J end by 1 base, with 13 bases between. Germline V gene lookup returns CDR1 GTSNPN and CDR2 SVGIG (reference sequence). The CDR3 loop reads CAWRRIGLSYEQYF. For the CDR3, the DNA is TGTGCCTGGAGGCGAATCGGGTTGTCCTACGAGCAGTACTTC.